These T cell receptor beta chains were read from a single sample in a study of molecular identifiers for immune sequencing clone quantification. Using its own MiXCR run on the PCR reads, TCRdb lists one record per CDR3 protein. In the table there are about 9,800 distinct CDR3 sequences, 15% to 20% of which are singletons. The sequenced sample was naive CD8+ T cells from blood, with Jurkat cell RNA spiked in. All receptors derive from a human donor in good health. Some libraries in this study had Jurkat cell RNA spiked in. Each CDR3 is given with its conserved first and last residue. A D gene is named only where the DNA matches it firmly. Some rows have no size entry. The others give once, few or many, or a class for an expanded clone.

TRBV29-1	TRBJ1-5	medium-sized	TRBD1	TGCAGCGTTGCTGGACAGGGGATCAATCAGCCCCAGCATTTT	CSVAGQGINQPQHF
TRBV12-5	TRBJ1-1	medium-sized	TRBD1	TGTGCTAGGCATCCACCACCCCTCGGACAGGAGATGAACACTGAAGCTTTCTTT	CARHPPPLGQEMNTEAFF
TRBV6-2/TRBV6-3	TRBJ1-5	medium-sized	TRBD1	TGTGCCAGCAGATCACAGGGGGCATATAGCAATCAGCCCCAGCATTTT	CASRSQGAYSNQPQHF
TRBV27	TRBJ2-3	many	-	TGTGCCAGCAGTTTTCGGGTGAGGGGGGGCGCAGATACGCAGTATTTT	CASSFRVRGGADTQYF
TRBV10-3	TRBJ1-5	medium-sized	TRBD1	TGTGCCATCAGTGAGTCGGTCACAGGGGGCATCCGCAATCAGCCCCAGCATTTT	CAISESVTGGIRNQPQHF
TRBV6-5	TRBJ2-5	many	TRBD1	TGTGCCAGCAGTTACACCGGGACAGAGCAAGAGACCCAGTACTTC	CASSYTGTEQETQYF
TRBV7-9	TRBJ2-7	medium-sized	TRBD1	TGTGCCAGCAGCAAGGGACAGGGGTACCCCTTCTACGAGCAGTACTTC	CASSKGQGYPFYEQYF
TRBV7-2	TRBJ2-2	many	TRBD1	TGTGCCAGCAGCTTTCTTACCGGGACAGGGGGCAGAAACACCGGGGAGCTGTTTTTT	CASSFLTGTGGRNTGELFF
TRBV12-3/TRBV12-4	TRBJ2-1	many	TRBD1	TGTGCCAGCAGTGGGGGACAGAGCTCCTACAATGAGCAGTTCTTC	CASSGGQSSYNEQFF
TRBV2	TRBJ2-7	medium-sized	-	TGTGCCAGCAGTGAAATTGAGGCCTACGAGCAGTACTTC	CASSEIEAYEQYF
TRBV25-1	TRBJ2-5	-	-	TGTGCCAGCCGACAAGAGACCCAGTACTTC	CASRQETQYF
TRBV12-3/TRBV12-4	TRBJ2-1	many	-	TGTGCCAGCACACCAGACTGGGGCCGCCGGTTCTTC	CASTPDWGRRFF
TRBV12-5	TRBJ2-1	many	TRBD2	TGTGCTAGTGCCCCTGGTGTGGCGGGGGAAGAGCGGCAGTTCTTC	CASAPGVAGEERQFF
TRBV7-9	TRBJ1-1	medium-sized	TRBD1	TGTGCCAGCACCGACAGGGGACCTAACACTGAAGCTTTCTTT	CASTDRGPNTEAFF
TRBV28	TRBJ2-1	medium-sized	-	TGTGCCAGCAGTTTAGAGACTAACGCCTACAATGAGCAGTTCTTC	CASSLETNAYNEQFF
TRBV7-9	TRBJ1-1	many	-	TGTGCCAGCAGCCAGCCGGGGGTTGAAGCTTTCTTT	CASSQPGVEAFF
TRBV9	TRBJ2-2	medium-sized	TRBD2	TGTGCCAGCAGCGCTTCCGGGACTAGCGGGACTTACACCGGGGAGCTGTTTTTT	CASSASGTSGTYTGELFF
TRBV20-1	TRBJ1-2	medium-sized	-	TGCAGTGCTAGGCAGTACGGGGATCTCCCTGGCTACACCTTC	CSARQYGDLPGYTF
TRBV20-1	TRBJ1-1	medium-sized	-	TGCAGTGCTAGAGGGACCGCGAACACTGAAGCTTTCTTT	CSARGTANTEAFF
TRBV20-1	TRBJ2-7	medium-sized	-	TGCAGTGCCCCTACCCCGCCCTACGAGCAGTACTTC	CSAPTPPYEQYF
TRBV20-1	TRBJ1-1	-	-	TGCAGTGCTAGAGTTCTTCAGGTGTCGGAGACTACCGACACTGAAGCTTCCTTT	CSARVLQVSETTDTEASF
TRBV4-3	TRBJ2-2	medium-sized	TRBD1	TGCGCCAGCAGCCAAGGACAGGGGGTCGGCACCGGGGAGCTGTTTTTT	CASSQGQGVGTGELFF
TRBV4-1	TRBJ2-7	-	-	TGCGCCAGCAGCCAAGATAGAGCGGGTTTAACCTACGAGCAGTACTTC	CASSQDRAGLTYEQYF
TRBV19	TRBJ2-3	many	-	TGTGCCAGTAGCCCCGCGAATAAGGACGCAGATACGCAGTATTTT	CASSPANKDADTQYF
TRBV20-1	TRBJ2-3	medium-sized	TRBD2	TGCAGTGCTAGTGTTATCGGTTCTAGCGGAAACACAGATACGCAGTATTTT	CSASVIGSSGNTDTQYF
TRBV9	TRBJ2-7	many	-	TGTGCCAGCAGCGCCGACGGAACAGATTTTTACACCTACGAGCAGTACTTC	CASSADGTDFYTYEQYF
TRBV2	TRBJ1-1	many	-	TGTGCCAGCAGTAAGACAGAAGCCATGAACACTGAAGCTTTCTTT	CASSKTEAMNTEAFF
TRBV28	TRBJ1-6	medium-sized	-	TGTGCCAGCAGTTTATGGGGGGATTCACCCCTCCACTTT	CASSLWGDSPLHF